Each of the 15 T cell receptor beta chains below was sequenced from the same sample in a study of Ad26.COV2.S vaccination and SARS-CoV-2 variants. Profiled with immunoSEQ multiplex PCR; TCRdb holds only in-frame clones, not every one. Altogether a few hundred thousand clones are present, about 89% being singletons, with the ten largest covering roughly 3.5%. Treatment in this sample: approximately 18 received Ad26.COV2.S at low or high dose, single or two shots; about 5 received placebo; per-sample allocation not given. After the first vaccine or placebo injection, samples were drawn on day 63. This specimen was peripheral blood, taken in a trial of Ad26.COV2.S vaccine versus placebo. These receptors were obtained from a person between 18 and 65 years old who received the Ad26.COV2.S COVID-19 vaccine or a placebo.

The V call is TRBV19, the J call TRBJ2-2, with 8 bases lining up with TRBD1. Germline V gene data show CDR1 as LNHDA and CDR2 as SQIVND (reference sequence). The CDR3 covers 15 residues. J gave up 2 bases and V 4 bases, and 3 bases lay outside the gene matches. The CDR3 reads CASSRTGPNTGELFF. In nucleotides, the CDR3 is TGTGCCAGTAGTAGGACAGGGCCCAACACCGGGGAGCTGTTTTTT.

This rearrangement joins TRBV10-3 to TRBJ2-1; a weak D match, TRBD1 (6 bases). Germline V gene data show CDR1 as ENHRY and CDR2 as SYGVKD. The CDR3 runs 12 residues. V was cut by 9 bases and J by 6 bases, with 12 bases left in between. CDR3 region: CAILKGGNEQFF. CDR3 nucleotides: TGTGCCATACTTAAAGGGGGCAATGAGCAGTTCTTC.

This sequence joins TRBV18 and TRBJ2-3; tentative D call: TRBD2 (5 bases). Trimming pared 6 bases from V and 1 base from J, leaving 11 bases between. Germline CDR1 reads KGHSH; CDR2 reads LQKENI. The CDR3 sequence is 14 residues long. CDR3: CASSSGRGTDTQYF. The CDR3 nucleotides read TGTGCCAGCTCCTCCGGGCGGGGCACAGATACGCAGTATTTT. The whole variable domain, remainder taken from reference TRBV18 and TRBJ2-3, is NAGVMQNPRHLVRRRGQEARLRCSPMKGHSHVYWYRQLPEEGLKFMVYLQKENIIDESGMPKERFSAEFPKEGPSILRIQQVVRGDSAAYFCASSSGRGTDTQYFGPGTRLTVL.

The genes are TRBV3-1 (or the pseudogene TRBV3-2) and TRBJ2-2; D uncertain. This CDR3 region has 11 residues. V was cut by 5 bases and J by 7 bases, with 5 bases left in between. Looked up from germline, CDR1 is LGHDT and CDR2 is YNNKEL (reference sequence). The CDR3 nucleotides are TGTGCCAGCAGCTTCCGCGGGGAGCTGTTTTTT. Protein: CASSFRGELFF.

V gene TRBV24-1 combines with J gene TRBJ1-1; D might be TRBD1 (6 bases). The CDR3 length is 14 residues. From germline, CDR1 is KGHDR and CDR2 SFDVKD. With 1 base removed from V and 5 bases from J, the gap between germline ends came to 10 bases. The CDR3 is CATSDLGQGTEAFF. In DNA, the CDR3 is TGTGCCACCAGTGATTTAGGGCAGGGGACTGAAGCTTTCTTT.

This clone was seen a single time. The CDR3 DNA sequence: TGTGCCAGCAGTGATGGGAGGGGACTCTGGCCCCGAGCTTTCTTT. Its translation is CASSDGRGLWPRAFF. The chain is built from TRBV2 and TRBJ1-1; D is possibly TRBD1 (5 bases). Germline V gene lookup returns CDR1 SNHLY and CDR2 FYNNEI. The CDR3 extends over 15 amino acids. The ends were cut back, 3 bases at V and 10 bases at J, with 21 bases in the middle.

This clone occurred once. The chain combines TRBV5-4 with TRBJ2-3; D is perhaps TRBD2 (5 bases). V was shortened by 4 bases and J by 5 bases, with 26 bases between the two germline ends. There are 18 residues in the CDR3. Germline CDR1 is SGHNT and CDR2 is YYREEE (reference sequence). The CDR3 region is CASSPPRAGATWGDTQYF. DNA of the CDR3: TGTGCCAGCAGCCCCCCGCGGGCGGGCGCTACTTGGGGAGATACGCAGTATTTT.

V and J are TRBV10-2 and TRBJ1-5; unclear D gene. The CDR3 extends over 13 amino acids. Per germline, CDR1 WSHSY and CDR2 SAAADI. Trimming left V 2 bases short and J 4 bases short, with 6 bases between. CDR3 in amino acids: CASSEGRNQPQHF. CDR3 sequence (DNA): TGCGCCAGCAGTGAGGGTCGAAATCAGCCCCAGCATTTT.

The chain carries TRBV5-4 and TRBJ1-1, with 7 bases that match TRBD1. After removal of 1 base from V and 0 bases from J, the junction contained 9 bases not matched to a gene. The CDR3 runs 17 residues. The germline CDR1 and CDR2 sequences are SGHNT and YYREEE (reference sequence). CDR3 sequence: CASSLYRGRGMNTEAFF. As DNA, the CDR3 is TGTGCCAGCAGCTTGTATAGGGGGCGAGGGATGAACACTGAAGCTTTCTTT.

V is TRBV9 and J is TRBJ2-5; TRBD1 agrees at 10 bases. From germline, CDR1 is SGDLS and CDR2 YYNGEE. This CDR3 spans 15 amino acids. The junction had 3 bases not matched to a gene; V was cut back by 3 bases and J by 1 base. CDR3 sequence (DNA): TGTGCCAGCAGCGAGGGACAGGGGCTCCAAGAGACCCAGTACTTC. It specifies CASSEGQGLQETQYF.

The V call is TRBV4-1, the J call TRBJ2-7, with a weak D call TRBD2 (5 bases). V shed 0 bases and J shed 6 bases, with 15 bases lying between them. This CDR3 comprises 15 residues. CDR1 is MGHRA and CDR2 is YSYEKL in the germline V gene. DNA for the CDR3: TGCGCCAGCAGCCAAGAAGCGGCCACACCGGGCGAGCAGTACTTC. It yields the protein CASSQEAATPGEQYF.

The gene calls are TRBV3-1 (or the pseudogene TRBV3-2) and TRBJ2-3; the D call may be TRBD1 or TRBD2 (6 bases each). Germline CDR1 reads LGHDT; CDR2 reads YNNKEL (reference sequence). V was clipped by 4 bases and J by 2 bases, with 13 bases between them. This CDR3 has 15 residues. CDR3 sequence reads: CASSLRGGLTDTQYF. CDR3 in DNA: TGTGCCAGCAGCCTCAGAGGGGGGCTCACAGATACGCAGTATTTT.

In this sample, this clone turned up once. The chain recombines TRBV7-8 with TRBJ2-3, with D unclear. Germline CDR1 and CDR2: SGHVS and FQNEAQ. The ends were cut back, 5 bases at V and 0 bases at J, with 3 bases in the middle. This CDR3 region has 12 residues. CDR3 sequence reads: CASSRSTDTQYF. CDR3 nucleotide sequence: TGTGCCAGCAGCCGGAGCACAGATACGCAGTATTTT.

The chain combines TRBV12-5 with TRBJ2-7; D may be TRBD1 (6 bases). CDR1 LGHNT and CDR2 FRNRAP come from the germline V gene. Trimming removed 2 bases at V and 1 base at J, with 12 bases between. CDR3 length: 15 residues. CDR3 DNA sequence: TGTGCTAGTGGTTTGCGAGACAGGTATTCCTACGAGCAGTACTTC. Amino acid sequence: CASGLRDRYSYEQYF.

This rearrangement joins TRBV12-3 or TRBV12-4 to TRBJ1-2; no clear D gene. V was trimmed by 7 bases and J by 5 bases, leaving 8 bases between them. CDR3 length: 11 amino acids. This CDR3 reads CASTEGYGYTF. CDR3 in DNA: TGTGCCAGCACAGAAGGTTATGGCTACACCTTC.